Detailed here is one TCR beta chain. Its matching antigen is unknown. Per germline, CDR1 MNHEY and CDR2 SVGEGT. With 6 bases clipped from V and 5 bases from J, the junction kept 8 bases outside the gene matches. The CDR3 sequence is 14 residues long. TCRdb re-called the RACE reads through MiXCR, storing one row per CDR3 protein. This table holds 380,000 or so distinct CDR3 sequences, over 5% found once. Sample time point: pre-sensitization, week 0. Treatment described: therapeutic diphenylcyclopropenone sensitization with weekly scalp DPC. This entry is derived from a study of human T cells and chemical hapten exposure. For the study at large: For sensitization, 2% DPC was applied to a roughly 2 cm by roughly 2 cm patch of upper inner arm skin. Recorded diagnoses among the mostly female patients were alopecia areata, totalis or universalis. Whole-study findings and limits: Because they had alopecia, donors may respond immunologically unlike healthy people. Controls formed significantly fewer large CDR3 similarity clusters than expanded TCRs did.

V gene TRBV6-2 or TRBV6-3 combines with J gene TRBJ1-2; 8 bases line up with TRBD1. The sequencing here drew on whole blood, taken in connection with sensitization to the hapten diphenylcyclopropenone (DPC). This receptor was obtained from a woman in her late teens or twenties with alopecia areata. Some clones in this sample may be carry-over from other donors' samples. The CDR3 sequence is CASSPRQGRYGYTF. CDR3 sequence (DNA): TGTGCCAGCAGCCCCCGACAGGGGAGATATGGCTACACCTTC.